Given below is one T cell receptor beta chain in context. Only in-frame clones appear in the TCRdb table, and some are missing; sequencing was by immunoSEQ multiplex PCR. The sample records nearly 50,000 clones, over 85% being singletons. This record belongs to a study of OX40 agonist ivuxolimab in advanced cancers. V was pared by 7 bases and J by 4 bases, with 20 bases of the junction left unmatched. This CDR3 has 18 residues. The germline gives CDR1 SGHAT, CDR2 FQNNGV. The specimen comprised CD4+ or CD8+ T cells sorted from blood, sampled in a trial of the OX40 agonist ivuxolimab. The V and J genes are TRBV11-2 and TRBJ2-5; 8 nucleotides line up with TRBD2. The TCR sequence derives from an adult with an advanced solid tumor such as melanoma, head and neck, liver or kidney cancer. The CDR3 reads CASTQDSLRLAGGETQYF. In DNA form, the CDR3 reads TGTGCCAGCACCCAGGATAGTCTCAGGCTAGCGGGTGGAGAGACCCAGTACTTC.